The 9 T cell receptor beta chains presented below share a single source sample, sequenced in a study of Graves' ophthalmopathy and Graves' hyperthyroidism. TCR beta CDR3 amplification used RNA transcripts. Scientists carried out first-round RT-PCR using HTBI primers and then a second-round multiplex PCR. TCRdb redid the calling of the multiplex PCR reads with MiXCR, one entry per CDR3 protein. The sample has more than 1,000,000 distinct CDR3 sequences, 35% to 40% seen once; the top ten hold around 10%. Material: peripheral blood or thyroid tissue (not recorded which). The receptors were sampled from an adult man with Graves' hyperthyroidism.

This clonotype was detected only a few times. V and J are TRBV5-6 and TRBJ2-5; the match to TRBD2 covers 12 bases. Germline CDR1 and CDR2: SGHDT and YYEEEE. The CDR3 covers 18 residues. Trimming took 4 bases from V and 4 from J; bases not matched to a gene: 14. As DNA, the CDR3 is TGTGCCAGCAGCATGCCCCCACTAGCGGGAGGTTCTCGAGAGACCCAGTACTTC. Translation gives CASSMPPLAGGSRETQYF.

DNA for the CDR3: TGCAGTGCTAACCCGAATGAGGGAAGTAGGACTGAAGCTTTCTTT. Protein: CSANPNEGSRTEAFF. This chain links TRBV20-1 with TRBJ1-1; the D is unclear. Trimming cost V 4 bases and J 5 bases, with 20 bases left between them. This CDR3 region has 15 residues. CDR1 and CDR2 from the germline V gene are DFQATT and SNEGSKA (reference sequence).

This clonotype was counted ten times or more. This rearrangement joins TRBV5-4 to TRBJ1-2; TRBD1 agrees at 8 bases. Germline V gene lookup returns CDR1 SGHNT and CDR2 YYREEE (reference sequence). V shed 3 bases, J shed 0 bases, and the junction held 4 bases outside the gene matches. CDR3 length: 15 residues. DNA of the CDR3: TGTGCCAGCAGCTCCCCACAGGGGGCTAACTATGGCTACACCTTC. This encodes CASSSPQGANYGYTF. The variable domain in full, with the rest retrieved from reference TRBV5-4 and TRBJ1-2, is ETGVTQSPTHLIKTRGQQVTLRCSSQSGHNTVSWYQQALGQGPQFIFQYYREEENGRGNFPPRFSGLQFPNYSSELNVNALELDDSALYLCASSSPQGANYGYTFGSGTRLTVV.

On this clonotype itself: A much larger clone sits a single nucleotide away, making a read error possible. The rearrangement uses TRBV29-1 and TRBJ2-7; TRBD1 might be the D (6 bases). The CDR3 has 15 residues. Trimming left V 8 bases short and J 2 bases short, with 22 bases between. Germline-derived CDR1 and CDR2 are SQVTM and ANQGSEA. This CDR3 is CSIVDGTTPPYEQYF. The CDR3 coding sequence is TGCAGCATTGTGGACGGGACAACTCCTCCCTACGAGCAGTACTTC.

In this sample, this clonotype turned up a few times. This chain joins TRBV7-9 and TRBJ1-5, with a weak D call TRBD1 (6 bases). Germline CDR1 SEHNR, CDR2 FQNEAQ (reference sequence). Trimming took off 0 bases at V and 9 bases at J, with 12 bases between the two ends. The CDR3 is 14 residues long. DNA of the CDR3: TGTGCCAGCAGCTTAGCTGGGGGGGGCCGGCCCCAGCATTTT. It translates to CASSLAGGGRPQHF.

This clonotype has a count of ten or more. The rearrangement links TRBV10-3 to TRBJ2-5; no firm D call. The CDR3 sequence is 13 residues long. Trimming pared 5 bases from V and 4 bases from J, leaving 11 bases between. Germline V gene lookup returns CDR1 ENHRY and CDR2 SYGVKD. The CDR3 protein is CAISLTETETQYF. The DNA for the CDR3 is TGTGCCATCAGTCTAACAGAGACAGAGACCCAGTACTTC.

With respect to this clonotype: A much larger clone lies a single base off, so this may be a read error. The J gene is TRBJ2-7, the V gene TRBV6-5; possible D gene TRBD2, 6 bases. The J call is doubtful: the DNA matches TRBJ2-1 better. The CDR3 loop spans 13 amino acids. The germline V gene encodes CDR1 MNHEY and CDR2 SVGAGI. Here the CDR3 reads CASSSEGHGEQFF. The CDR3 nucleotides are TGTGCCAGCAGTTCGGAGGGGCACGGCGAGCAGTTCTTC.

This clonotype was found a few times. The rearrangement uses TRBV7-9 and TRBJ1-6; weak D call: TRBD1 (6 bases). Trimming pared 6 bases from V and 5 bases from J, leaving 20 bases between. This CDR3 has 17 amino acids. Germline CDR1 is SEHNR and CDR2 is FQNEAQ (reference sequence). The CDR3 bases are TGTGCCAGCAGTCCACCTCCCCGAGGGGGGGATAATTCACCCCTCCACTTT. This gives the protein CASSPPPRGGDNSPLHF.

A word on this clonotype: The conserved phenylalanine or tryptophan normally closing the CDR3 is absent here, so this likely arose from a read error. It is unclear where the CDR3 begins or ends on the DNA, so no DNA is shown, and the CDR3 is as TCRdb lists it. The chain joins TRBV12-3 or TRBV12-4 to TRBJ1-1. The CDR3 adds up to 8 amino acids, both ends counted. CDR3: CASSFSIA.